This entry describes one T cell receptor beta chain. Its antigen is undetermined. Generated by immunoSEQ multiplex PCR, the TCRdb table keeps only in-frame clones and is missing some. The repertoire consists of roughly 130,000 clones, with approximately 87% occurring once and the leading ten covering 2.5% to 3.5%. V was pared by 2 bases and J by 4 bases, with 10 bases of the junction left unmatched. The CDR3 totals 16 residues. Germline CDR1 reads SGHVS; CDR2 reads FNYEAQ. The entry originates in a study of cytomegalovirus exposure and HLA in healthy donors. Overall study results and limits: The study labeled fewer than 200 TCR beta chains cytomegalovirus-associated. In the 120 validation repertoires, more than 85% of cluster scores exceeded 0, per a later analysis.

The approximately 120-subject validation cohort, separate from the roughly 700-subject first cohort, included the donors. This sequence originates from a man younger than 35 in good health and CMV-seronegative. The chain uses TRBV7-6 and TRBJ2-5; 7 bases agree with TRBD1. The sequencing sample was made of PBMCs. The CDR3 region has the DNA TGTGCCAGCAGCTTATTAGCAGGGGGATCGGGAGAGACCCAGTACTTC. Its translation: CASSLLAGGSGETQYF.